The 32 T cell receptor beta chains in this list originate from one sample, sequenced in a study of Graves' ophthalmopathy and Graves' hyperthyroidism. Amplified material comprised TCR beta CDR3 regions derived from RNA transcripts. A first-round RT-PCR used HTBI primers, followed by a second-round multiplex PCR. A single record per CDR3 protein comes from TCRdb applying MiXCR to the multiplex PCR reads. Of a few hundred thousand distinct CDR3 sequences listed, approximately 35% are singletons. The specimen was peripheral blood or thyroid tissue (not recorded which). All receptors derive from an adult man with Graves' hyperthyroidism.

The V and J genes are TRBV20-1 and TRBJ2-7; possibly TRBD1 for D (6 bases). The CDR3 runs to 13 residues. The germline gives CDR1 DFQATT, CDR2 SNEGSKA (reference sequence). The V and J ends lost 4 bases and 5 bases respectively, with 15 bases between them. CDR3 in amino acids: CSAKNRVGNEQYF. The CDR3 DNA sequence: TGCAGTGCTAAGAACAGGGTGGGGAACGAGCAGTACTTC.

Turning to this clonotype: This may be a read error: a much more frequent sequence differs by one nucleotide. V and J are TRBV19 and TRBJ1-5; no firm D call. The CDR3 covers 9 residues. The germline CDR1 and CDR2 sequences are LNHDA and SQIVND (reference sequence). V gave up 9 bases and J gave up 6 bases, with 3 bases separating them. The CDR3 region has the DNA TGTGCCAGGGGTCAGCCCCAGCATTTT. Translation: CARGQPQHF.

J is TRBJ2-2 and V is TRBV7-9; TRBD1 is a possible D gene (6 bases). Trimming cost V 2 bases and J 7 bases, with 17 bases left between them. From germline, CDR1 is SEHNR and CDR2 FQNEAQ (reference sequence). This CDR3 has 16 residues. The CDR3 DNA reads as TGTGCCAGCAGCTTATTTGGGGGCCCCAGGGACGGGGAGCTGTTTTTT. This sequence encodes CASSLFGGPRDGELFF.

The rearrangement uses TRBV2 and TRBJ1-2; 10 nucleotides align to TRBD1. V dropped 4 bases and J dropped 4; count of bases not matched to a gene: 6. CDR3 length: 15 residues. Looked up from germline, CDR1 is SNHLY and CDR2 is FYNNEI. The CDR3 nucleotides read TGTGCCAGCAGTGCTCCGGACAGGGGGGTCTATGGCTACACCTTC. Translated, it gives CASSAPDRGVYGYTF.

The rearrangement uses TRBV19 and TRBJ2-5, with TRBD2 matching over 9 bases. V lost 6 bases to trimming and J lost 0 bases; unmatched junction nucleotides: 8. Germline V CDR1 and CDR2: LNHDA, SQIVND (reference sequence). This CDR3 comprises 16 residues. The CDR3 spells CASSPGTSKYQETQYF. The CDR3 DNA sequence: TGTGCCAGTAGCCCCGGGACTAGCAAGTACCAAGAGACCCAGTACTTC.

The chain carries TRBV9 and TRBJ1-6, with D maybe TRBD1 (6 bases). CDR3 length equals 12 residues. CDR1 is SGDLS, CDR2 YYNGEE, per germline. V lost 6 bases and J 10 bases, leaving 11 bases between the germline ends. Here the CDR3 reads CASNSGDSPLHF. The CDR3 DNA reads TGTGCCAGCAACTCAGGGGACTCACCCCTCCACTTT.

The rearrangement uses TRBV7-9 and TRBJ1-6; D not resolved. Germline V lookup: CDR1 SEHNR, CDR2 FQNEAQ (reference sequence). This CDR3 is built from 14 residues. Trimming left V 5 bases short and J 9 bases short, with 14 bases between. The CDR3 DNA reads as TGTGCCAGCAGCCATAATATAGGGATTTCACCCCTCCACTTT. Protein: CASSHNIGISPLHF.

This clonotype was observed a handful of times. The chain employs TRBV10-3 and TRBJ2-5; D ambiguous. Germline values: CDR1 ENHRY, CDR2 SYGVKD. This CDR3 contains 16 residues. Trimming took 0 bases from V and 2 from J, leaving 13 bases between them. The chain's CDR3 is CAISESGWSLQETQYF. The CDR3 DNA follows: TGTGCCATCAGTGAGTCTGGGTGGAGTTTACAAGAGACCCAGTACTTC.

As for this clonotype: One end of the junction does not line up with germline, which may come from a read error. The rearrangement joins TRBV12-3 or TRBV12-4 to TRBJ2-6; possible D gene TRBD1, 6 bases. CDR3 length equals 17 residues. CDR3 amino acids: CASSLAGQGSLGRTEAF. The CDR3 nucleotides are TGTGCCAGCAGTTTGGCGGGCCAGGGGAGTCTGGGTAGGACTGAAGCTTTC.

The V gene is TRBV29-1, the J gene TRBJ2-6; 13 positions match TRBD2. Germline lookup yields CDR1 SQVTM and CDR2 ANQGSEA. The CDR3 spans 16 residues. J was trimmed by 4 bases and V by 4 bases; bases with no gene match: 4. The CDR3 DNA sequence: TGCAGCGTTGTAGGACTAGCGGGAGCCGGGGCCAACGTCCTGACTTTC. Translated, it gives CSVVGLAGAGANVLTF.

The gene calls are TRBV11-2 and TRBJ1-2, with 10 positions matching TRBD1. CDR3 length: 17 amino acids. Trimming removed 5 bases from V and 0 bases from J; junction bases left unmatched: 9. CDR1 is SGHAT, CDR2 FQNNGV, per germline. CDR3 protein: CASSAQTGGSANYGYTF. In DNA form, the CDR3 reads TGTGCCAGCAGCGCGCAGACAGGGGGCAGCGCTAACTATGGCTACACCTTC.

This clonotype occurred many times. The chain links TRBV6-5 to TRBJ1-1, with D uncertain. Germline CDR1 MNHEY, CDR2 SVGAGI. There are 14 residues in the CDR3. Trimming took off 5 bases at V and 1 base at J, with 11 bases between the two ends. The CDR3 bases are TGTGCCAGCAGTGGTTCCCTTAAGAACACTGAAGCTTTCTTT. Protein sequence: CASSGSLKNTEAFF.

Ten or more counts support this clonotype. The chain is built from TRBV19 and TRBJ2-5, with 8 nucleotides matching TRBD1. The CDR3 sequence is 15 residues long. Unmatched junction bases numbered 9, after V lost 9 bases and J lost 0 bases. Germline V CDR1 and CDR2: LNHDA, SQIVND (reference sequence). The chain's CDR3 is CASRGQEGYQETQYF. For the CDR3, the DNA is TGTGCCAGCCGGGGACAGGAGGGGTACCAAGAGACCCAGTACTTC.

The gene calls are TRBV30 and TRBJ1-4; 7 nucleotides agree with TRBD1. CDR3 length: 13 residues. After removal of 4 bases from V and 6 bases from J, the junction contained 5 bases not matched to a gene. CDR1 is GTSNPN and CDR2 is SVGIG in the germline V gene (reference sequence). The CDR3 loop is CAWNRGLDEKLFF. The CDR3 region has the DNA TGTGCCTGGAACAGGGGACTGGATGAAAAACTGTTTTTT. The full variable domain, in which reference TRBV30 and TRBJ1-4 provide the parts outside the CDR3, is SQTIHQWPATLVQPVGSPLSLECTVEGTSNPNLYWYRQAAGRGLQLLFYSVGIGQISSEVPQNLSASRPQDRQFILSSKKLLLSDSGFYLCAWNRGLDEKLFFGSGTQLSVL.

This clonotype was counted between two and nine times. The V call is TRBV5-5, the J call TRBJ2-2; either TRBD1 or TRBD2 may supply D (5 bases each). V was shortened by 4 bases and J by 1 base, with 11 bases between the two germline ends. The CDR3 is 15 residues long. Germline V lookup: CDR1 SGHKS, CDR2 YYEKEE (reference sequence). The CDR3 region is CASSPGTQNTGELFF. The CDR3, as DNA: TGTGCCAGCAGCCCCGGGACCCAGAACACCGGGGAGCTGTTTTTT.

This clonotype was counted ten times or more. V is TRBV12-3 or TRBV12-4 and J is TRBJ2-5; tentatively, D is TRBD2 (7 bases). The germline V and J ends were trimmed by 4 bases and 2 bases, with 11 bases remaining between them. The CDR3 extends over 14 amino acids. This chain's CDR3 is CASSWGGAQETQYF. Here the CDR3 DNA reads TGTGCCAGCAGTTGGGGGGGGGCTCAAGAGACCCAGTACTTC.

This clonotype was detected ten times or more. This rearrangement joins TRBV7-9 to TRBJ1-1; 8 nucleotides align to TRBD1. Trimming took 1 base from V and 6 from J; bases not matched to a gene: 4. The CDR3 consists of 14 residues. CDR1 is SEHNR, CDR2 FQNEAQ, per germline (reference sequence). The CDR3 coding sequence is TGTGCCAGCAGCTTAGGGGGCAGGGGGCCTGAAGCTTTCTTT. Translation: CASSLGGRGPEAFF. The whole variable domain, filled in from reference TRBV7-9 and TRBJ1-1, reads DTGVSQNPRHKITKRGQNVTFRCDPISEHNRLYWYRQTLGQGPEFLTYFQNEAQLEKSRLLSDRFSAERPKGSFSTLEIQRTEQGDSAMYLCASSLGGRGPEAFFGQGTRLTVV.

This rearrangement joins TRBV20-1 to TRBJ2-1; D is unresolved. The CDR3 has 11 residues. The germline CDR1 and CDR2 sequences are DFQATT and SNEGSKA (reference sequence). Trimming stripped 6 bases from V and 12 bases from J, with 15 bases between. The CDR3 loop is CSARLTAAQFF. CDR3 nucleotide sequence: TGCAGTGCCAGACTCACGGCTGCGCAGTTCTTC.

The chain recombines TRBV29-1 with TRBJ2-7; maybe TRBD1 (5 bases). The DNA end is more similar to TRBJ2-5, so the J call may be wrong. Germline lookup yields CDR1 SQVTM and CDR2 ANQGSEA. This CDR3 spans 16 amino acids. CDR3 in amino acids: CSVEDLGQWNQETQYF. The CDR3 coding sequence is TGCAGCGTTGAAGATCTGGGGCAGTGGAATCAAGAGACCCAGTACTTC.

This clonotype was seen repeatedly, ten times or more. This sequence joins TRBV7-9 and TRBJ2-7, with 13 bases identical to TRBD2. Germline V CDR1 and CDR2: SEHNR, FQNEAQ (reference sequence). Trimming removed 5 bases from V and 6 bases from J; junction bases left unmatched: 4. CDR3 length: 14 amino acids. CDR3 loop: CASSKGTSGIEQYF. In nucleotides, the CDR3 is TGTGCCAGCAGCAAGGGGACTAGCGGGATCGAGCAGTACTTC.

V and J are TRBV5-1 and TRBJ2-7; 12 positions match TRBD2. The J call may be faulty, since TRBJ2-1 better matches the DNA end. Germline lookup yields CDR1 SGHRS and CDR2 YFSETQ. CDR3 length equals 18 residues. CDR3 region: CASSFRGLAGQGYNEQFF. The CDR3 nucleotides read TGCGCCAGCAGCTTCCGCGGACTAGCGGGGCAAGGGTACAATGAGCAGTTCTTC.

The CDR3: CASREGTEKLFF. The CDR3 DNA follows: TGTGCCAGCAGGGAGGGCACTGAAAAACTGTTTTTT. This chain joins TRBV7-2 and TRBJ1-4; D is ambiguous. There are 12 residues in the CDR3. V lost 6 bases, J lost 7 bases, and 9 bases lay in between. CDR1 and CDR2 from the germline V gene are SGHTA and FQGNSA.

This clonotype was recorded many times. The rearrangement uses TRBV12-3 or TRBV12-4 and TRBJ2-7; 9 nucleotides match TRBD1. The V and J ends lost 3 bases and 7 bases, in that order; junction bases with no gene match: 7. The CDR3 consists of 14 residues. CDR3 DNA: TGTGCCAGCAGTTTTCAGGACAGGGGAGGAGAGCAGTACTTC. It specifies CASSFQDRGGEQYF.

A few counts support this clonotype. The chain is built from TRBV11-1 and TRBJ2-7; weak D call: TRBD2 (5 bases). The V end lost 6 bases, the J end lost 0 bases, and 9 bases lay between the germline ends. The CDR3 totals 13 residues. Germline loops: CDR1 SGHAT, CDR2 FQDESV (reference sequence). This chain's CDR3 is CASRDSSSYEQYF. Written as DNA, the CDR3 is TGTGCCAGCAGGGACTCTAGCTCCTACGAGCAGTACTTC.

A few counts support this clonotype. This sequence joins TRBV3-1 and TRBJ2-7; a weak D match, TRBD2 (5 bases). The CDR3 is 12 amino acids. CDR1 is LGHDT and CDR2 is YNNKEL in the germline V gene (reference sequence). Trimming stripped 8 bases from V and 4 bases from J, with 12 bases between. The CDR3, as DNA: TGTGCCAGCTCAGAGGGAATTTACGAGCAGTACTTC. The encoded protein is CASSEGIYEQYF.

This clonotype came up many times. J is TRBJ2-2 and V is TRBV24-1; D is unclear. The V gene lost 8 bases and the J gene lost 1 base, with 10 bases spanning the gap. From germline, CDR1 is KGHDR and CDR2 SFDVKD. The CDR3 length is 14 residues. The DNA of the CDR3 is TGTGCCACCACCCCAGGTTTGAACACCGGGGAGCTGTTTTTT. Translation: CATTPGLNTGELFF.

This clonotype was counted at least ten times. CDR3 DNA: TGTGCCAGCAACCCCGGGACAGGAGGGGTCGAGCAGTACTTC. This encodes CASNPGTGGVEQYF. The chain links TRBV6-5 to TRBJ2-7, with TRBD1 matching 8 bases. CDR3 size: 14 residues. In germline, CDR1 is MNHEY, CDR2 SVGAGI. The J segment lost 6 bases and the V segment lost 7 bases, leaving 11 bases of the junction unmatched.

This clonotype was seen at least ten times. V is TRBV6-5 and J is TRBJ2-7; tentatively, D is TRBD1 (6 bases). Germline assignment: CDR1 MNHEY and CDR2 SVGAGI. CDR3 length: 14 residues. The germline V and J ends were trimmed by 6 bases and 5 bases, with 17 bases remaining between them. The CDR3 loop reads CASSLLTGEDEQYF. The CDR3 DNA is TGTGCCAGCAGCCTCCTGACAGGAGAGGACGAGCAGTACTTC.

The CDR3 region has the DNA TGTGCCAGCAGCTCAATCCTCACAGGGGGCCTTAATTCACCCCTCCACTTT. It specifies CASSSILTGGLNSPLHF. The chain carries TRBV7-3 and TRBJ1-6, with TRBD1 matching over 9 bases. Germline trimming cut 4 bases from V and 6 bases from J; bases unmatched to any gene: 10. Germline V CDR1 and CDR2: SGHTA, FQGTGA. This CDR3 is built from 17 residues. The whole variable domain, filled in from reference TRBV7-3 and TRBJ1-6, reads GAGVSQTPSNKVTEKGKYVELRCDPISGHTALYWYRQSLGQGPEFLIYFQGTGAADDSGLPNDRFFAVRPEGSVSTLKIQRTERGDSAVYLCASSSILTGGLNSPLHFGNGTRLTVT.

The chain is built from TRBV20-1 and TRBJ2-5; a possible D gene is TRBD2 (5 bases). V gave up 0 bases and J gave up 5 bases, with 22 bases separating them. The germline V gene encodes CDR1 DFQATT and CDR2 SNEGSKA (reference sequence). The CDR3 runs to 17 residues. The CDR3 reads CSARDIWTGQREETQYF. The CDR3 DNA reads as TGCAGTGCTAGAGACATTTGGACTGGCCAGAGGGAGGAGACCCAGTACTTC.

This clonotype came up many times. The chain joins TRBV20-1 to TRBJ1-5, with D possibly being TRBD1 (5 bases). The ends were cut back, 1 base at V and 8 bases at J, with 12 bases in the middle. Germline V gene sequence: CDR1 DFQATT, CDR2 SNEGSKA (reference sequence). The CDR3 runs to 13 residues. This chain's CDR3 is CSARGVGREPQHF. The CDR3 bases are TGCAGTGCTAGAGGGGTGGGCAGGGAGCCCCAGCATTTT.

This clonotype was observed many times. This sequence joins TRBV4-1 and TRBJ1-1; D is unresolved. V was cut by 1 base and J by 1 base, with 4 bases left in between. The CDR3 consists of 13 residues. Germline CDR1 and CDR2: MGHRA and YSYEKL. The CDR3 region is CASSQGTNTEAFF. The CDR3 DNA reads as TGCGCCAGCAGCCAAGGGACGAACACTGAAGCTTTCTTT.